Each of the 26 T cell receptor beta chains below was sequenced from the same sample in a study of T-cell memory formation after mild COVID-19. TCRdb passed the 5' RACE reads through MiXCR, listing each CDR3 protein once. Found here are tens of thousands of distinct CDR3 sequences, more than 10% of them singletons; the top ten hold about 25%. Sequencing used PBMCs or a T cell subset sorted from them (not recorded which). All receptors come from an adult woman who had mild COVID-19 (a few samples of this study predate the infection). Cell type and time point are not known.

This clonotype was found a few times. The chain is built from TRBV11-2 and TRBJ2-3; no clear D gene. V was clipped by 5 bases and J by 2 bases, with 11 bases between them. Germline loops: CDR1 SGHAT, CDR2 FQNNGV. This CDR3 contains 14 residues. The DNA for the CDR3 is TGTGCCAGCAGCATCCGGGCTTACACAGATACGCAGTATTTT. Its protein product is CASSIRAYTDTQYF.

The chain employs TRBV5-1 and TRBJ1-2, with 9 bases aligning to TRBD1. The CDR3 consists of 15 residues. V shed 4 bases, J shed 2 bases, and the junction held 6 bases outside the gene matches. Looked up from germline, CDR1 is SGHRS and CDR2 is YFSETQ. The CDR3 sequence: CASSEGQGLNYGYTF. The CDR3 nucleotides are TGCGCCAGCAGCGAGGGACAGGGTCTAAACTATGGCTACACCTTC.

This chain links TRBV7-2 with TRBJ2-4; 12 nucleotides agree with TRBD2. From germline, CDR1 is SGHTA and CDR2 FQGNSA. The CDR3 runs to 19 residues. The trim removed 4 bases at V and 1 base at J, leaving 11 bases unmatched. The chain's CDR3 is CASSSHLAGGGPAKNIQYF. The DNA of the CDR3 is TGTGCCAGCAGCTCGCATCTAGCGGGAGGGGGTCCGGCCAAAAACATTCAGTACTTC.

The CDR3 DNA sequence: TGTGCCAGCACCCCGCGTCCCAGTTTACAAGAGACCCAGTACTTC. Translation: CASTPRPSLQETQYF. V and J are TRBV12-3 or TRBV12-4 and TRBJ2-5, with D unresolved. V was pared by 7 bases and J by 2 bases, with 17 bases between. This CDR3 spans 15 amino acids.

The gene calls are TRBV12-3 or TRBV12-4 and TRBJ2-2; no clear D. Trimming took off 1 base at V and 4 bases at J, with 13 bases between the two ends. The CDR3 covers 16 residues. For the CDR3, the DNA is TGTGCCAGCAGTTTAGATTGGGTCAAGGGCACCGGGGAGCTGTTTTTT. Amino acid sequence: CASSLDWVKGTGELFF.

V gene TRBV12-3 or TRBV12-4 combines with J gene TRBJ2-2; no reliable D call. The CDR3 contains 15 residues. Between the trimmed V and J ends, which lost 5 bases and 0 bases, there was a span of 10 bases. DNA for the CDR3: TGTGCCAGCAGTCTTTTCTTTACGAACACCGGGGAGCTGTTTTTT. This encodes CASSLFFTNTGELFF.

Only a few counts were recorded for this clonotype. This chain joins TRBV19 and TRBJ2-7; TRBD2 matches at 8 bases. This CDR3 has 13 amino acids. CDR1 is LNHDA and CDR2 is SQIVND in the germline V gene (reference sequence). With V trimmed by 5 bases and J by 6 bases, 6 bases remained unmatched. DNA for the CDR3: TGTGCCAGTAGTGCGGGGGGCCCCGGCGAGCAGTACTTC. Translation: CASSAGGPGEQYF. The whole variable domain, remainder taken from reference TRBV19 and TRBJ2-7, is DGGITQSPKYLFRKEGQNVTLSCEQNLNHDAMYWYRQDPGQGLRLIYYSQIVNDFQKGDIAEGYSVSREKKESFPLTVTSAQKNPTAFYLCASSAGGPGEQYFGPGTRLTVT.

This clonotype was found a few times. The chain recombines TRBV7-9 with TRBJ2-7; TRBD2 is a possible D gene (5 bases). Germline-derived CDR1 and CDR2 are SEHNR and FQNEAQ (reference sequence). V lost 10 bases, J lost 3 bases, and 16 bases lay in between. CDR3 length: 13 amino acids. CDR3 nucleotide sequence: TGTGCCACCTCAGCGGCCCTTGGCTACGAGCAGTACTTC. Translated: CATSAALGYEQYF.

In this sample, this clonotype turned up a few times. The V call is TRBV5-8, the J call TRBJ2-7; 8 bases map to TRBD2. This CDR3 region has 15 residues. V was pared by 1 base and J by 3 bases, with 6 bases of the junction left unmatched. The V gene's germline CDR1 is SGHTS and CDR2 YDEGEE. CDR3 region: CASSLSAGGRYEQYF. DNA of the CDR3: TGTGCCAGCAGCTTGTCGGCGGGGGGCCGCTACGAGCAGTACTTC.

This clonotype was counted between two and nine times. The J gene is TRBJ2-1, the V gene TRBV3-1; 8 positions match TRBD2. Germline values: CDR1 LGHDT, CDR2 YNNKEL (reference sequence). V shed 3 bases and J 5 bases; nucleotides not matched to a gene: 6. The CDR3 covers 15 residues. CDR3 nucleotide sequence: TGTGCCAGCAGCCACGTACGGGGGGGACACAATGAGCAGTTCTTC. Translated, it gives CASSHVRGGHNEQFF.

The chain has TRBV27 and TRBJ1-2, with D uncertain. Trimming took 4 bases from V and 8 from J, leaving 11 bases between them. This CDR3 has 12 amino acids. From germline, CDR1 is MNHEY and CDR2 SMNVEV (reference sequence). The CDR3 is CASSSPGVGYTF. In nucleotides, the CDR3 is TGTGCCAGCAGTTCCCCGGGTGTCGGCTACACCTTC.

About this clonotype itself: The junction does not match germline at one end; this may be a read error. J is TRBJ1-3 and V is TRBV5-5, with a tentative D call TRBD1 (5 bases). The length of the CDR3 is 14 residues. Germline-derived CDR1 and CDR2 are SGHKS and YYEKEE (reference sequence). The CDR3 region has the DNA TGTGCCAGCAGCGTGGGGGGATCTGGCAACACCATATATTTT. It translates to CASSVGGSGNTIYF.

The chain couples TRBV5-5 to TRBJ2-3; D is ambiguous. The CDR3 contains 16 residues. The ends were cut back, 0 bases at V and 2 bases at J, with 13 bases in the middle. Germline CDR1 and CDR2: SGHKS and YYEKEE (reference sequence). CDR3 residues: CASSLAPAVSTDTQYF. As DNA, the CDR3 is TGTGCCAGCAGCTTGGCTCCGGCAGTTTCCACAGATACGCAGTATTTT.

This clonotype was counted a few times. CDR3 protein: CASSVPLAGDRPDTQYF. CDR3 DNA: TGTGCCAGCAGCGTACCTCTAGCGGGAGATCGTCCAGATACGCAGTATTTT. The rearrangement links TRBV9 to TRBJ2-3; TRBD2 matches 10 bases. Germline V gene sequence: CDR1 SGDLS, CDR2 YYNGEE. The CDR3 covers 17 residues. The trim removed 1 base at V and 4 bases at J, leaving 9 bases unmatched. The variable domain in full, completed from reference TRBV9 and TRBJ2-3, reads DSGVTQTPKHLITATGQRVTLRCSPRSGDLSVYWYQQSLDQGLQFLIQYYNGEERAKGNILERFSAQQFPDLHSELNLSSLELGDSALYFCASSVPLAGDRPDTQYFGPGTRLTVL.

The genes are TRBV6-5 and TRBJ2-1; D is uncertain. The V end was cut by 2 bases, the J end by 7 bases, with 12 bases between. CDR1 is MNHEY, CDR2 SVGAGI, per germline. The length of the CDR3 is 14 residues. This chain's CDR3 is CASSYGQDSNEQFF. CDR3 DNA: TGTGCCAGCAGTTACGGTCAGGATAGTAATGAGCAGTTCTTC.

The chain employs TRBV5-4 and TRBJ2-1; D perhaps matches TRBD2 (5 bases). With 2 bases removed from V and 0 bases from J, the gap between germline ends came to 6 bases. The CDR3 runs 14 residues. Germline assignment: CDR1 SGHNT and CDR2 YYREEE (reference sequence). CDR3 in amino acids: CASSFSVSYNEQFF. The CDR3 nucleotides read TGTGCCAGCAGCTTTAGCGTCTCCTACAATGAGCAGTTCTTC.

This clonotype has only a few counts. This sequence joins TRBV5-6 and TRBJ2-1, with TRBD2 matching over 11 bases. Germline V CDR1 and CDR2: SGHDT, YYEEEE. The trim removed 4 bases at V and 12 bases at J, leaving 12 bases unmatched. This CDR3 comprises 15 residues. CDR3 loop: CASSPTSGGPLGQFF. CDR3 sequence (DNA): TGTGCCAGCAGCCCCACTAGCGGGGGCCCCCTGGGGCAGTTCTTC.

The rearrangement links TRBV9 to TRBJ2-1, with unresolved D. The ends were cut back, 4 bases at V and 5 bases at J, with 4 bases in the middle. Germline values: CDR1 SGDLS, CDR2 YYNGEE. The CDR3 totals 11 residues. CDR3 in DNA: TGTGCCAGCAGCATCGACAATGAGCAGTTCTTC. This encodes CASSIDNEQFF.

This clonotype was seen only a few times. V gene TRBV4-1 combines with J gene TRBJ1-5, with 7 bases lining up with TRBD1. This CDR3 has 15 amino acids. With V trimmed by 0 bases and J by 4 bases, 3 bases remained unmatched. Germline V gene sequence: CDR1 MGHRA, CDR2 YSYEKL. CDR3 sequence reads: CASSQDGTANQPQHF. CDR3 coding DNA: TGCGCCAGCAGCCAAGACGGGACAGCTAATCAGCCCCAGCATTTT.

In its sample, this clonotype was seen a few times. The gene calls are TRBV24-1 and TRBJ2-1, with 10 bases identical to TRBD2. V was pared by 5 bases and J by 1 base, with 16 bases of the junction left unmatched. Germline V lookup: CDR1 KGHDR, CDR2 SFDVKD. The CDR3 runs 20 residues. CDR3 sequence (DNA): TGTGCCACCAGTGCCGGTACGGGGCTAGCGGGAGATGAATCCTACAATGAGCAGTTCTTC. This codes for CATSAGTGLAGDESYNEQFF.

This clonotype was detected only a few times. The genes are TRBV20-1 and TRBJ2-1; 7 bases fit TRBD2. Germline loops: CDR1 DFQATT, CDR2 SNEGSKA (reference sequence). Germline trimming cut 0 bases from V and 2 bases from J; bases unmatched to any gene: 7. The CDR3 loop spans 16 amino acids. CDR3 in amino acids: CSARDRATSAYNEQFF. The CDR3 coding sequence is TGCAGTGCTAGAGATAGGGCAACTAGCGCCTACAATGAGCAGTTCTTC.

A few counts support this clonotype. The chain joins TRBV4-1 to TRBJ2-1, with a possible D match to TRBD2 (5 bases). Germline CDR1 reads MGHRA; CDR2 reads YSYEKL. The CDR3 spans 15 residues. Trimming took off 3 bases at V and 9 bases at J, with 18 bases between the two ends. The CDR3 protein is CASSQSMASWSEQFF. CDR3 DNA sequence: TGCGCCAGCAGCCAGTCCATGGCTAGCTGGTCTGAGCAGTTCTTC.

This clonotype was detected only a few times. An end of the junction differs from the germline gene, which may be a read error. J is TRBJ2-7 and V is TRBV7-9, with D maybe TRBD1 (6 bases). CDR1 is SEHNR, CDR2 FQNEAQ, per germline (reference sequence). This CDR3 comprises 12 residues. CDR3 sequence: CASSPPGHHYDF. In DNA, the CDR3 is TGTGCCAGCAGCCCGCCGGGACACCACTACGACTTC.

This clonotype has more than one count but fewer than ten. V gene TRBV19 combines with J gene TRBJ2-7, with unresolved D. Germline V CDR1 and CDR2: LNHDA, SQIVND (reference sequence). CDR3 length: 13 residues. The germline V and J ends were trimmed by 4 bases and 2 bases, with 9 bases remaining between them. The CDR3 region is CASSNSPPYEQYF. In nucleotides, the CDR3 is TGTGCCAGTAGTAACAGCCCCCCCTACGAGCAGTACTTC. The variable domain in full, completed from reference TRBV19 and TRBJ2-7, reads DGGITQSPKYLFRKEGQNVTLSCEQNLNHDAMYWYRQDPGQGLRLIYYSQIVNDFQKGDIAEGYSVSREKKESFPLTVTSAQKNPTAFYLCASSNSPPYEQYFGPGTRLTVT.

This clonotype has a handful of counts. This chain uses TRBV29-1 with TRBJ1-1; TRBD1 might be the D (6 bases). CDR3 length: 15 amino acids. The V end lost 2 bases, the J end lost 2 bases, and 15 bases lay between the germline ends. In germline, CDR1 is SQVTM, CDR2 ANQGSEA. The CDR3 reads CSVEMGGRGNTEAFF. In DNA, the CDR3 is TGCAGCGTTGAAATGGGCGGCAGGGGAAACACTGAAGCTTTCTTT.

The V and J genes are TRBV5-1 and TRBJ2-7; 7 bases are a match to TRBD2. The CDR3 is made up of 14 amino acids. Germline assignment: CDR1 SGHRS and CDR2 YFSETQ. The V and J ends lost 0 bases and 7 bases, in that order; junction bases with no gene match: 7. The CDR3 DNA sequence: TGCGCCAGCAGCTTGGTCGCGGGAGCTGATGAGCAGTACTTC. Translating it yields CASSLVAGADEQYF.